Included here is one TCR beta chain sequence, with context. The antigen is undetermined. This sample stems from a study of a mutant IDH1 vaccine in newly diagnosed glioma. Study summary: Of treated patients, about 60% were men and roughly 38% women, averaging about 40 years. The earlier regimen, radiotherapy, temozolomide, or both, was most often both. Findings of the study overall: Among patients, 80% to 95% showed immune responses induced by the vaccine. Changes in the top peripheral T cell clonotypes seemingly had no bearing on pseudoprogression.

The sample's time point: baseline, week 1 (first vaccination visit). Described treatment: pre-vaccination baseline after standard-of-care therapy. Repertoires were generated with immunoSEQ multiplex PCR, while TCRdb's copy carries only in-frame clones and drops some. The repertoire consists of some 56,000 clones, with approximately 91% occurring once and the leading ten covering over 2.5%. The CDR3 loop spans 15 amino acids. CDR1 is SGHDN, CDR2 FVKESK, per germline. The V end was cut by 3 bases, the J end by 4 bases, with 15 bases between. The TCR sequence derives from a man aged 50 to 60 with glioma. The source material was PBMCs, sampled from a glioma patient treated with radiotherapy, temozolomide or both. The V gene is TRBV14, the J gene TRBJ1-2, with D possibly being TRBD1 (5 bases). CDR3 region: CASSQDQGSIYGYTF. DNA of the CDR3: TGTGCCAGCAGCCAGGATCAGGGATCCATCTATGGCTACACCTTC. The full variable domain, with the rest looked up from reference TRBV14 and TRBJ1-2, is EAGVTQFPSHSVIEKGQTVTLRCDPISGHDNLYWYRRVMGKEIKFLLHFVKESKQDESGMPNNRFLAERTGGTYSTLKVQPAELEDSGVYFCASSQDQGSIYGYTFGSGTRLTVV.